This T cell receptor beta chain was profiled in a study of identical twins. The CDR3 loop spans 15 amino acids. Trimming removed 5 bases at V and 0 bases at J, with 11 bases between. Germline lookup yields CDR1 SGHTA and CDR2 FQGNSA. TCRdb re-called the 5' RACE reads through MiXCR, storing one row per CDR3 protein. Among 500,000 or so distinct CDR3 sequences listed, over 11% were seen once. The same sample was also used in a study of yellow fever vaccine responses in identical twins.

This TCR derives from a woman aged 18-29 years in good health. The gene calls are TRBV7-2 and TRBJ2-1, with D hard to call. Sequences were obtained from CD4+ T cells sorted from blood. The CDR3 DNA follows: TGTGCCAGCAGCCCCAACTACCCCTCCTACAATGAGCAGTTCTTC. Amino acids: CASSPNYPSYNEQFF.